This is a list of T cell receptor beta chains from one sample in a study of T cells in Graves' hyperthyroidism and ophthalmopathy. MiXCR, run by TCRdb on the multiplex PCR reads, gives a single entry per CDR3 protein. The repertoire holds roughly 380,000 distinct CDR3 sequences, with roughly 13% as singletons. Sequenced material: blood. These receptor sequences come from a woman in her late teens or twenties with Graves' hyperthyroidism. The CDR3 runs from the conserved cysteine through the conserved F or W. The D gene is left open where the match is weak. The listing skips clone size in some rows; elsewhere it reads once, few, many or a size class.

cdr3_nt cdr3_aa j_call v_call clone_size d_call
TGTGCCTGGAGTGGCGGATTCTCTGGAAACACCATATATTTT CAWSGGFSGNTIYF TRBJ1-3 TRBV30 NA NA
TGTGCCAGCGTTACAGGACTAGTTCAAGCCTACGAGCAGTACTTC CASVTGLVQAYEQYF TRBJ2-7 TRBV6-1 many TRBD2
TGTGCCAGCTCAACGACAGGGGGGACGCATGGCTACACCTTC CASSTTGGTHGYTF TRBJ1-2 TRBV18 NA TRBD1
TGTGCCAGCAGCCTCAGCCGGGACAGGGCGGACGAGCAGTACTTC CASSLSRDRADEQYF TRBJ2-7 TRBV7-3 few TRBD1
TGCAGTGCTAGAAGTCCGACGGCGGCGGGCCTGAACACTGAAGCTTTCTTT CSARSPTAAGLNTEAFF TRBJ1-1 TRBV20-1 many NA
TGTGCCAGCAGTTTATTAGGTGGGCTCCAAGAGACCCAGTACTTC CASSLLGGLQETQYF TRBJ2-5 TRBV27 many NA
TGTGCCAGCAGCTTAGGACCTGTGCGGCTCAATACCTACGAGCAGTACTTC CASSLGPVRLNTYEQYF TRBJ2-7 TRBV7-8 many NA
TGTGCCAGCAGCCAAGAGGACCATGAGCAGTTCTTC CASSQEDHEQFF TRBJ2-1 TRBV3-1 NA NA
TGCAGTGCCCACCCCGGAGAGTCGAGGAATGAGCAGTTCTTC CSAHPGESRNEQFF TRBJ2-1 TRBV20-1 many NA
TGTGCCAGCAGCCCGGACTCCTTCGGGGATGAGCAGTTCTTC CASSPDSFGDEQFF TRBJ2-1 TRBV9 NA NA
TGCAGCGTTAAGGGGTCCGGGGCCAACGTCCTGACTTTC CSVKGSGANVLTF TRBJ2-6 TRBV29-1 few NA
TGTGCCAGCAGCTTAGTCCAGTTACGGACAGGGCAAACTTCACTCTCGGGTGAAGCTTTCTTT CASSLVQLRTGQTSLSGEAFF TRBJ1-1 TRBV7-8 NA TRBD1
TGTGCCACGTACGGGGGCCGGGGTGGCTACACCTTC CATYGGRGGYTF TRBJ1-2 TRBV10-3 many NA
TGCAGTGCTAGAGACAGGGGCCGTGGCTACACCTTC CSARDRGRGYTF TRBJ1-2 TRBV20-1 NA NA
TGCGCCAGCAGACGGGACAGCCCCAAAAACATTCAGTACTTC CASRRDSPKNIQYF TRBJ2-4 TRBV5-1 many TRBD1
TGCAGCGTTGGTCAGGACCTCTGGTACGAGCAGTACTTC CSVGQDLWYEQYF TRBJ2-7 TRBV29-1 many NA
TGTGCCAGCACCCTCGGGCCGGGACTAGTTATGGAGACCCAGTACTTC CASTLGPGLVMETQYF TRBJ2-5 TRBV28 many TRBD2
TGTGCCAGTAGTCCTGGACTAGCGGGAGAGGCTAGCACAGATACGCAGTATTTT CASSPGLAGEASTDTQYF TRBJ2-3 TRBV19 few TRBD2
TGTGCCAGCAGCTCAAGCGGCCCTAGTGAGCAGTTCTTC CASSSSGPSEQFF TRBJ2-1 TRBV7-8 many NA
TGTGCCAGCAGCTTTAAAGTAGAAGATACGCAGTATTTT CASSFKVEDTQYF TRBJ2-3 TRBV7-6 NA NA
TGTGCCAGCAGCCGCCGAGGTGCGGGAGCACATCTCGATGAGCAGTTCTTC CASSRRGAGAHLDEQFF TRBJ2-1 TRBV11-2 many TRBD2
TGTGCCAGCAGCTTAAAGGAATGTCCTAGCGGGAGGCTCACAGATACGCAGTATTTT CASSLKECPSGRLTDTQYF TRBJ2-3 TRBV7-3 many TRBD2
TGTGCCAGCAGACGCGGGAGGTCTGAGACCCAGTACTTC CASRRGRSETQYF TRBJ2-5 TRBV12-3/TRBV12-4 many TRBD2
TGCAGTGCTAGAAGGTATCCAGGGACGGCCAATCAGCCCCAGCATTTT CSARRYPGTANQPQHF TRBJ1-5 TRBV20-1 many NA
TGTGCCAGTAGTATTTTACAGAAAAATGAAAAACTGTTTTTT CASSILQKNEKLFF TRBJ1-4 TRBV19 NA NA
TGTGCCAGCAGCCAAGATAGGACGACCCTCTATGGCTACACCTTC CASSQDRTTLYGYTF TRBJ1-2 TRBV4-2 NA NA
TGCAGTGCTACAGGGGTTTATGGCTACACCTTC CSATGVYGYTF TRBJ1-2 TRBV20-1 many NA
TGTGCCAGTAGTGGACAGGGGGTGAGCAATCCGCCCCAGCATTTT CASSGQGVSNPPQHF TRBJ1-5 TRBV19 NA TRBD1
TGCAGCGTTGATTTGCCAAATTCCTACGAGCAGTACTTC CSVDLPNSYEQYF TRBJ2-7 TRBV29-1 few NA
TGCGCCAGCAGCCAGAGGATTATCGGGGAGCTGTTTTTT CASSQRIIGELFF TRBJ2-2 TRBV4-3 NA NA
TGCGCCAGCGGGGAGCCGGGCAGCGGGGAGCTGTTTTTT CASGEPGSGELFF TRBJ2-2 TRBV5-1 many NA
TGCGCCAGCAGCTTGGGACAACCCCTTAATGAAAAACTGTTTTTT CASSLGQPLNEKLFF TRBJ1-4 TRBV5-1 few NA
TGTGCCAGCAGCCAAGAAAGACCGGACAATGAGCAGTTCTTC CASSQERPDNEQFF TRBJ2-1 TRBV3-1 many NA
TGTGCCAGCAGCTTGGACAGCTACTACAATGAGCAGTTCTTC CASSLDSYYNEQFF TRBJ2-1 TRBV5-5 many NA
TGTGCCAGCAGTTTCTCTTGGGATACGCAGTATTTT CASSFSWDTQYF TRBJ2-3 TRBV28 few NA
TGTGCCATCAGTGCCAGCGCTGGGGCCAACGTCCTGACTTTC CAISASAGANVLTF TRBJ2-6 TRBV10-3 many NA
TGCGCCAGCAGCATAGGGACAGGGGGGTCCGAAAAACTGTTTTTT CASSIGTGGSEKLFF TRBJ1-4 TRBV5-1 NA TRBD1
TGTGCCAGCGCGGGGAATTCGGACACCGGGGAGCTGTTTTTT CASAGNSDTGELFF TRBJ2-2 TRBV6-1 few NA
TGTGCCAGCAGCTTGACAGGGCTAACAAACAATGAGCAGTTCTTC CASSLTGLTNNEQFF TRBJ2-1 TRBV6-2/TRBV6-3 many TRBD1
TGTGCCAGCAGTGAATGGCCGAGAGATACGCAGTATTTT CASSEWPRDTQYF TRBJ2-3 TRBV2 many NA
TGTGCCAGCATGAGGGAATTCAGCGGGAGGCACAATGAGCAGTTCTTC CASMREFSGRHNEQFF TRBJ2-1 TRBV6-1 few TRBD2
TGTGCCAGCAGCTTTCCGCTGACCGGGACAAGGACCGGAGGAGGTGAAAAACTGTTTTTT CASSFPLTGTRTGGGEKLFF TRBJ1-4 TRBV7-9 NA NA
TGTGCCTGGAGTGTAAAGACAGGTTATGAGACCCAGTACTTC CAWSVKTGYETQYF TRBJ2-5 TRBV30 many NA
TGTGCCAGCAGTGAGTCGACAGGGAGGGCAGATACGCAGTATTTT CASSESTGRADTQYF TRBJ2-3 TRBV2 many NA
TGTGCCAGCAGTTACGAGGACAGCGAGGATGAGCAGTTCTTC CASSYEDSEDEQFF TRBJ2-1 TRBV6-5 many NA
TGTGCCAGCAGTTTACGAATTTTTAGCACAGATACGCAGTATTTT CASSLRIFSTDTQYF TRBJ2-3 TRBV28 NA NA
TGTGCCAGCAGCCGAAGCAGGGGCAGGTCCTACGAGCAGTACTTC CASSRSRGRSYEQYF TRBJ2-7 TRBV5-6 NA NA
TGTGCCAGCAGTTACTCTGCGGGGACTAGCGGGCAAGAGACCCAGTACTTC CASSYSAGTSGQETQYF TRBJ2-5 TRBV6-6 many TRBD2
TGTGCCAGCAGCGAGCGAGAGGGGATCACTGAAGCTTTCTTT CASSEREGITEAFF TRBJ1-1 TRBV7-8 many NA
TGCGCCAGCGTGGCAGGGTTGAACACTGAAGCTTTCTTT CASVAGLNTEAFF TRBJ1-1 TRBV5-1 many NA
TGCAGTGCTAGCCCTAATAGCGGGGTTCGCACAGATACGCAGTATTTT CSASPNSGVRTDTQYF TRBJ2-3 TRBV20-1 many TRBD2
TGTGCCAGCAGCTTAGGACAGGGTCGGCACTTC CASSLGQGRHF TRBJ2-5 TRBV7-9 NA TRBD1